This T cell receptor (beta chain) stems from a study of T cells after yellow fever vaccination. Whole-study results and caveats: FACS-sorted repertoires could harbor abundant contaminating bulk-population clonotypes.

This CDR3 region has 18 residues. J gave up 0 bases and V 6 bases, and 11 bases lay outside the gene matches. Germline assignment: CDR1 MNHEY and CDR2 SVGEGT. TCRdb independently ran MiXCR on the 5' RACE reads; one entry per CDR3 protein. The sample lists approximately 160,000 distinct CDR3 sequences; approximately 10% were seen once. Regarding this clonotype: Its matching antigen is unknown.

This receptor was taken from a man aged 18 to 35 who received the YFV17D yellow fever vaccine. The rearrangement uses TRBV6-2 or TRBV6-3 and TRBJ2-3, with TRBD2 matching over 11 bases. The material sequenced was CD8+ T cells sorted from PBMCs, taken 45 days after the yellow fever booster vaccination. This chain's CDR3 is CASSSIAGGPPSTDTQYF. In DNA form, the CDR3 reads TGTGCCAGCAGCTCTATAGCGGGGGGGCCCCCCAGCACAGATACGCAGTATTTT.